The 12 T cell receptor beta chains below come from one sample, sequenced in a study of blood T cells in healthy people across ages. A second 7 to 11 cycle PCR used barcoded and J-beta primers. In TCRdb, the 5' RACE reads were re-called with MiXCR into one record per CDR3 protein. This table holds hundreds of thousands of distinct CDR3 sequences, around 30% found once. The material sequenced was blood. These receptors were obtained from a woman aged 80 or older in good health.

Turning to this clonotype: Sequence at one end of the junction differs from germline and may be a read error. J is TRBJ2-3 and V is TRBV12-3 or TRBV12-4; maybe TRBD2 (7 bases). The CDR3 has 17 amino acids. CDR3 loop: CASSGRRGGSITDAQYF. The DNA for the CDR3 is TGTGCCAGCAGTGGGCGGAGGGGGGGGTCTATCACAGATGCGCAGTATTTT.

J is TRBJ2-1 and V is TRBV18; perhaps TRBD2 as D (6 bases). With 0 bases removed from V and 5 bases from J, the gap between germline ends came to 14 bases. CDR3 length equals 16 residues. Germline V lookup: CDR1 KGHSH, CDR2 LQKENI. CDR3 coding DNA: TGTGCCAGCTCACCACCCGCTGCTAGCGCCGACAATGAGCAGTTCTTC. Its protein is CASSPPAASADNEQFF.

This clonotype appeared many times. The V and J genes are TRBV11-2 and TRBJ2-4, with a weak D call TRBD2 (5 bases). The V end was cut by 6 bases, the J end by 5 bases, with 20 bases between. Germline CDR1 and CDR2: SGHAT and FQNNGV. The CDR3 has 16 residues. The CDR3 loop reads CASRGFSGFGENIQYF. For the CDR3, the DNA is TGTGCCAGCAGAGGGTTTTCCGGTTTCGGGGAAAACATTCAGTACTTC.

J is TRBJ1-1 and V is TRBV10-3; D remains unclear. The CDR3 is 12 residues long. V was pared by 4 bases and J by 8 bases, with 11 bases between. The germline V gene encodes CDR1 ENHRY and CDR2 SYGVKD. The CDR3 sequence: CAISATDGEAFF. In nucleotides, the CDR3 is TGTGCCATCAGTGCGACCGACGGGGAAGCTTTCTTT.

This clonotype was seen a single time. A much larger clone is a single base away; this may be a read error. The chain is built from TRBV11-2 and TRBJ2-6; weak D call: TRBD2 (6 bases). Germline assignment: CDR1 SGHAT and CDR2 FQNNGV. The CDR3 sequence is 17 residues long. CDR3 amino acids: CASTKGYGSRGASVLTF. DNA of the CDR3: TGTGCCAGCACCAAGGGATATGGGTCTCGCGGGGCCAGCGTCCTGACTTTC.

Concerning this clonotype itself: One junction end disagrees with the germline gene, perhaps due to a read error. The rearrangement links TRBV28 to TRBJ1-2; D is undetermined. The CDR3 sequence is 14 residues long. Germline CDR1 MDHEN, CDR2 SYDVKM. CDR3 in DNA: TGTGCCAGCAGTTTATTGGAGCGGGCGGACGGCTGCACCTTC. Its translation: CASSLLERADGCTF.

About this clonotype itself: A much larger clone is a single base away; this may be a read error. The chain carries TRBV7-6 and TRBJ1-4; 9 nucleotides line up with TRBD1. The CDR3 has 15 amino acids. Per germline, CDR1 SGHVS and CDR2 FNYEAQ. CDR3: CASSVGQGGSEELFF. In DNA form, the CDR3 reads TGTGCCAGCAGCGTGGGACAGGGAGGAAGTGAAGAACTGTTTTTT.

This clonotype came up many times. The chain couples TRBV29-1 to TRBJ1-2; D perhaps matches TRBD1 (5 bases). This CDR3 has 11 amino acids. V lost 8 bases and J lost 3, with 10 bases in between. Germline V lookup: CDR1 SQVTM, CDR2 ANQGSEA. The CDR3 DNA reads TGCAGCCGGGGCCCGGACTATGGCTACACCTTC. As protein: CSRGPDYGYTF. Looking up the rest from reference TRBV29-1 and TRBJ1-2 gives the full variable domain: SAVISQKPSRDICQRGTSLTIQCQVDSQVTMMFWYRQQPGQSLTLIATANQGSEATYESGFVIDKFPISRPNLTFSTLTVSNMSPEDSSIYLCSRGPDYGYTFGSGTRLTVV.

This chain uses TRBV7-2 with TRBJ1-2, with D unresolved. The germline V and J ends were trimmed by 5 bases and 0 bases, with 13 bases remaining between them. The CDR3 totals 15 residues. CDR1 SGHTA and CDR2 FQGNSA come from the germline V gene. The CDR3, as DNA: TGTGCCAGCAGCGCACCTGGCAGTCCTAACTATGGCTACACCTTC. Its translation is CASSAPGSPNYGYTF.

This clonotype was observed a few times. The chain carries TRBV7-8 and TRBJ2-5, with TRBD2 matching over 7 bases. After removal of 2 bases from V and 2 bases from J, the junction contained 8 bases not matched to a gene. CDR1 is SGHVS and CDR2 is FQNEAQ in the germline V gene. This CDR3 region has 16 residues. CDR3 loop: CASSLRGAGPQETQYF. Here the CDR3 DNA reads TGTGCCAGCAGCTTACGGGGAGCGGGGCCGCAAGAGACCCAGTACTTC.

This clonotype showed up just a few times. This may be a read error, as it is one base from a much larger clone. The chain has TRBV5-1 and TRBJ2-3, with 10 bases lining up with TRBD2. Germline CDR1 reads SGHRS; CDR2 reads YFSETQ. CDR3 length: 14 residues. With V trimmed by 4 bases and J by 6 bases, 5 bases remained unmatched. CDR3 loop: CASSRERGGDTQYF. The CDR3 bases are TGCGCCAGCAGCCGAGAGCGGGGGGGCGATACGCAGTATTTT.

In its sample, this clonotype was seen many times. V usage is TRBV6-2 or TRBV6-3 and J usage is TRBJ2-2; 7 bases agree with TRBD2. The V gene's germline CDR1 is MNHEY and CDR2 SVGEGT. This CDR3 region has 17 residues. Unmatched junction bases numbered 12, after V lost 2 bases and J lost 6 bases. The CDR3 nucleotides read TGTGCCAGCAGTTACGGGGCGGGGGACCATACGTCCGGGGAGCTGTTTTTT. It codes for CASSYGAGDHTSGELFF.